This entry concerns a single TCR beta chain. The antigen is undetermined. The entry originates in a study of blood T cells in healthy people across ages. General study results and limits: Among long-lived donors, naive CD4+ cells were more numerous and diversity higher than in aged donors.

V was clipped by 4 bases and J by 4 bases, with 10 bases between them. The CDR3 totals 13 residues. Germline V gives CDR1 SNHLY, CDR2 FYNNEI. Through a sample-barcoded 5' primer and a J-beta primer mix, a second PCR was run for 7 to 11 cycles. Every individual sample yielded 2.5 million or more paired-end reads (each containing CDR3). Via MiXCR, TCRdb re-called the 5' RACE reads, giving one row per CDR3 protein. The sample gives roughly 700,000 distinct CDR3 sequences, approximately 49% of which show up once; roughly 34% is in the top ten. Sequencing was carried out using blood. This TCR was recovered from a woman in her sixties or seventies in good health. This rearrangement joins TRBV2 to TRBJ1-2, with unresolved D. The CDR3 DNA sequence: TGTGCCAGCAGTGGTTTGGCTAGCTATGGCTACACCTTC. Its translation: CASSGLASYGYTF.